The 3 T cell receptor beta chains below all came from one sample that was sequenced in a study of cytomegalovirus exposure and HLA in healthy donors. Primers for the PCR totalled 60 Vbeta and 13 Jbeta. Produced via immunoSEQ multiplex PCR; TCRdb's table is partial and in-frame only. The sample has approximately 150,000 clones, roughly 62% seen once. The source material was PBMCs. The receptors originated from a male donor in good health and CMV-seronegative.

The gene calls are TRBV7-2 and TRBJ1-1; no definite D call. Looked up from germline, CDR1 is SGHTA and CDR2 is FQGNSA. This CDR3 comprises 15 residues. V dropped 5 bases and J dropped 0 bases, with 13 bases sitting between them. The CDR3 is CASSQIGGLNTEAFF. CDR3 DNA: TGTGCCAGCAGCCAAATAGGCGGGCTGAACACTGAAGCTTTCTTT.

This CDR3 is CASSLVDSYSPLHF. The CDR3 nucleotides read TGCGCCAGCAGCTTGGTGGACAGCTATTCACCCCTCCACTTT. The chain links TRBV5-1 to TRBJ1-6, with D possibly being TRBD1 (6 bases). Between the trimmed V and J ends, which lost 0 bases and 8 bases, there was a span of 9 bases. The CDR3 has 14 residues. Germline CDR1 is SGHRS and CDR2 is YFSETQ.

The rearrangement joins TRBV6-6 to TRBJ2-5, with D perhaps matching TRBD1 (6 bases). This CDR3 region has 16 residues. The germline V gene encodes CDR1 MNHNY and CDR2 SVGAGI (reference sequence). With 2 bases removed from V and 3 bases from J, the gap between germline ends came to 16 bases. CDR3 bases: TGTGCCAGCAGTTACGGCGTGCAGGGGATTAAAGAGACCCAGTACTTC. Protein: CASSYGVQGIKETQYF.